A single TCR beta chain is shown here with its context. The antigen remains undetermined. PCR was performed using 60 Vbeta and 13 Jbeta primers. The repertoire was sequenced with immunoSEQ multiplex PCR; TCRdb's copy has only in-frame clones and lacks some. The data show 95,000 to 110,000 clones, roughly three quarters seen once. The data stem from a study of cytomegalovirus exposure and HLA in healthy donors. This CDR3 comprises 16 residues. Germline V gene lookup returns CDR1 MNHEY and CDR2 SMNVEV (reference sequence). The J segment lost 3 bases and the V segment lost 4 bases, leaving 6 bases of the junction unmatched. Study-level findings and limits: Later analysis found that TCR beta chains associated with HLA were more clonally expanded than other, equally common chains.

The origin of this receptor is a man in his late teens or twenties in good health and CMV-seronegative. This chain connects TRBV27 to TRBJ2-3; 11 bases are a match to TRBD2. Sequencing used PBMCs. Here the CDR3 DNA reads TGTGCCAGCAGTTCCATTAGCGGGGGGGAGACAGATACGCAGTATTTT. Protein product: CASSSISGGETDTQYF.